The TCR beta chain described here comes from a study of OX40 agonist ivuxolimab in advanced cancers. Clones were sequenced by immunoSEQ multiplex PCR, and TCRdb holds only the in-frame ones, with some missing. The table shows some 100,000 clones, with around four fifths occurring only once. V lost 0 bases, J lost 3 bases, and 2 bases lay in between. The CDR3 contains 12 residues. The germline gives CDR1 SGDLS, CDR2 YYNGEE. This clone has a single count. Sequenced here: CD4+ or CD8+ T cells sorted from blood, sampled in a trial of the OX40 agonist ivuxolimab. The rearrangement links TRBV9 to TRBJ2-3; D is unclear. The receptor comes from an adult with an advanced solid tumor such as melanoma, head and neck, liver or kidney cancer. CDR3 amino acids: CASSVATDTQYF. CDR3 bases: TGTGCCAGCAGCGTAGCGACAGATACGCAGTATTTT.